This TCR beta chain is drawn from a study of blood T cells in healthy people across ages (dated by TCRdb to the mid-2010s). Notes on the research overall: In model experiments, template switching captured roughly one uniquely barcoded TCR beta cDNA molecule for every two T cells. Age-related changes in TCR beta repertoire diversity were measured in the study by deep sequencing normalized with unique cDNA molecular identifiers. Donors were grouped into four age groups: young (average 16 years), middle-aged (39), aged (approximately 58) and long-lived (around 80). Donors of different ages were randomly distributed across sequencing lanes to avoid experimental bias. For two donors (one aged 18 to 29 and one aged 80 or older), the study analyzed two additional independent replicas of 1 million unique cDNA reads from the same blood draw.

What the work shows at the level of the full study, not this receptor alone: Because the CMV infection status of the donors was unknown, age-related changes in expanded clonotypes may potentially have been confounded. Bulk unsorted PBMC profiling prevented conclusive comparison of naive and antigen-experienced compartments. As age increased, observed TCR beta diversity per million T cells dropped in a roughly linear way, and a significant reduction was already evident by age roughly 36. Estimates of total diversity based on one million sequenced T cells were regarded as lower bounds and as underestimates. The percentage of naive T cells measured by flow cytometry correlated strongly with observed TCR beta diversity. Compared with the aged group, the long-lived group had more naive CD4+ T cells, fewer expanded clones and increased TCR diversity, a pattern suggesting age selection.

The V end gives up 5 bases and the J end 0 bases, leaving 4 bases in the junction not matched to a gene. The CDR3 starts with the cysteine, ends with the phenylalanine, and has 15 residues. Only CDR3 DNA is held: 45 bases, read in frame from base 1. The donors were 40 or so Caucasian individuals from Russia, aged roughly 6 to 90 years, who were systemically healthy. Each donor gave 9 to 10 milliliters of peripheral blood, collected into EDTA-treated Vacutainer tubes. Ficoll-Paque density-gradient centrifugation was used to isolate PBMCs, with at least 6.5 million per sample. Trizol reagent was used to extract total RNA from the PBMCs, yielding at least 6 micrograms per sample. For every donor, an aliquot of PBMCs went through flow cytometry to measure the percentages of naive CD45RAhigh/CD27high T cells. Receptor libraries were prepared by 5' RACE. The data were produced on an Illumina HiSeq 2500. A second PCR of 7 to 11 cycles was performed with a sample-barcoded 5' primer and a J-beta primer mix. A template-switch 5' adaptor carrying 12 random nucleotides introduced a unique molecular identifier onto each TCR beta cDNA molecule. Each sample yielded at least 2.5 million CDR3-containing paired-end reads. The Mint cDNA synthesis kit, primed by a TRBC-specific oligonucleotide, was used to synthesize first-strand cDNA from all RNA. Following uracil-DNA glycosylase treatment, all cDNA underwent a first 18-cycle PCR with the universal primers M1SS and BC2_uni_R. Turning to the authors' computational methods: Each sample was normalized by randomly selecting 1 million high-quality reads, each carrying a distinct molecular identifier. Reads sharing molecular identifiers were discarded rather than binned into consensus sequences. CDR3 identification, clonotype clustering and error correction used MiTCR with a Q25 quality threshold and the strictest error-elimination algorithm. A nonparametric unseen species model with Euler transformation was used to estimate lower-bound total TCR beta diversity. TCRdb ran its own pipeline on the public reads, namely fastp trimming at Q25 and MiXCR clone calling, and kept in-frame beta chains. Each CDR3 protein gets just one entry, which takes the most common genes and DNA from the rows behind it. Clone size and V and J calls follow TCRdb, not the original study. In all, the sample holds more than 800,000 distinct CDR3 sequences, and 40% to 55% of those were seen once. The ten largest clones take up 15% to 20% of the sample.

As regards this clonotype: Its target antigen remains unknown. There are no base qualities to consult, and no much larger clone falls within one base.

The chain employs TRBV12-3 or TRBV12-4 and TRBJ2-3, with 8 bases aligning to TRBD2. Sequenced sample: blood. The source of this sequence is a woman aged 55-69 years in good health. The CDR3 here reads CASSGLADSTDTQYF. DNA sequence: TGTGCCAGCAGTGGACTAGCAGACAGCACAGATACGCAGTATTTT.